The subject of this entry is one T cell receptor (beta chain). With 4 bases clipped from V and 1 base from J, the junction kept 0 bases outside the gene matches. Germline V gene lookup returns CDR1 DFQATT and CDR2 SNEGSKA (reference sequence). CDR3 length: 14 residues. The sample belongs to a study of T cells after yellow fever vaccination. Conversion of TCR transcripts into cDNA relied on 5'RACE template switching, which added a universal primer site and UMIs. TCRdb re-derived calls from the 5' RACE reads in MiXCR, one entry per CDR3 protein. The repertoire holds 300,000 or so distinct CDR3 sequences, with around 7% as singletons.

The sequence was obtained from a young man who received the YFV17D yellow fever vaccine. This chain links TRBV20-1 with TRBJ2-2; 10 bases are a match to TRBD2. The sample consisted of PBMCs, taken more than 40 days after the first yellow fever vaccination. The CDR3 DNA follows: TGCAGTGCTACTAGCGGGGGGAACACCGGGGAGCTGTTTTTT. It encodes CSATSGGNTGELFF.